This T cell receptor (beta chain) was sequenced for a study of neurological immune-mediated disorders. TCRdb called the 5' RACE reads again in MiXCR, with one record for every CDR3 protein. The sample carries roughly 62,000 distinct CDR3 sequences, under 5.5% recorded once. Study-wide findings and caveats: Healthy controls had more TCR clonal expansion than multiple sclerosis, which showed the least, whereas HTLV-1-associated myelopathy showed the most.

The table lists this clonotype with many counts. What it binds is not known. This CDR3 has 13 residues. The J segment lost 7 bases and the V segment lost 6 bases, leaving 6 bases of the junction unmatched. Per germline, CDR1 MNHNY and CDR2 SVGAGI (reference sequence). The sequenced material came from PBMCs. V is TRBV6-6 and J is TRBJ1-1, with TRBD1 matching 9 bases. This sequence originates from a woman aged 45-65 years with multiple sclerosis. This chain's CDR3 is CASRGQGSNEAFF. The CDR3 nucleotides read TGTGCCAGCAGGGGACAGGGAAGTAATGAAGCTTTCTTT.